These 31 T cell receptor beta chains share one sample of origin, sequenced in a study of T cells in narcolepsy. The assay was immunoSEQ multiplex PCR, and TCRdb's table has in-frame clones only and misses some. The sample yields approximately 35,000 clones, over 80% seen once. Material for sequencing was memory (CD45RA-) CD4+ T cells from blood. These receptors all stem from a human donor in good health.

The J gene is TRBJ2-3, the V gene TRBV7-9; 12 nucleotides align to TRBD2. The J segment lost 10 bases and the V segment lost 4 bases, leaving 6 bases of the junction unmatched. The CDR3 runs 14 residues. Germline CDR1 and CDR2: SEHNR and FQNEAQ (reference sequence). The CDR3 coding sequence is TGTGCCAGCAGCTCCGGGACTAGCGGGTTTTCGCAGTATTTT. This encodes CASSSGTSGFSQYF.

CDR3 sequence reads: CASSPPSTAGGGYTF. DNA of the CDR3: TGTGCCAGCTCACCACCGTCGACAGCCGGGGGTGGCTACACCTTC. The chain has TRBV18 and TRBJ1-2; D may be TRBD1 (5 bases). CDR3 length equals 15 residues. Trimming left V 0 bases short and J 7 bases short, with 15 bases between. The germline gives CDR1 KGHSH, CDR2 LQKENI.

This chain joins TRBV7-8 and TRBJ2-5; TRBD1 matches 7 bases. J gave up 2 bases and V 4 bases, and 7 bases lay outside the gene matches. Germline V CDR1 and CDR2: SGHVS, FQNEAQ. This CDR3 comprises 15 residues. The CDR3 is CASSSYRDRQETQYF. The CDR3 nucleotides read TGTGCCAGCAGCTCCTACCGGGACAGACAAGAGACCCAGTACTTC.

V usage is TRBV6-5 and J usage is TRBJ1-5, with unresolved D. This CDR3 is built from 14 residues. Germline V gives CDR1 MNHEY, CDR2 SVGAGI. V was cut by 2 bases and J by 3 bases, with 8 bases left in between. In DNA, the CDR3 is TGTGCCAGCAGTTACACTACCGACAATCAGCCCCAGCATTTT. Translated, it gives CASSYTTDNQPQHF.

This clone was counted a single time. The V and J genes are TRBV5-1 and TRBJ2-1, with D possibly matching TRBD1 (6 bases). V lost 3 bases and J 3 bases, leaving 10 bases between the germline ends. The CDR3 totals 14 residues. The V gene's germline CDR1 is SGHRS and CDR2 YFSETQ. In nucleotides, the CDR3 is TGCGCCAGCAGCTGGGGGCAGGGCTACAATGAGCAGTTCTTC. Encoded protein: CASSWGQGYNEQFF.

The V call is TRBV18, the J call TRBJ2-7; D call uncertain. Germline CDR1 is KGHSH and CDR2 is LQKENI. The germline V and J ends were trimmed by 3 bases and 0 bases, with 6 bases remaining between them. The CDR3 totals 13 residues. For the CDR3, the DNA is TGTGCCAGCTCACCTACCATCTCCTACGAGCAGTACTTC. It specifies CASSPTISYEQYF.

To note about this clone: Other DNA sequences in the sample encode the same CDR3. The CDR3 spells CASSPSGRYEQYF. CDR3 coding DNA: TGTGCCAGCTCACCATCAGGCCGCTACGAGCAGTACTTC. The chain is built from TRBV18 and TRBJ2-7, with D unresolved. The V end lost 2 bases, the J end lost 3 bases, and 8 bases lay between the germline ends. This CDR3 spans 13 amino acids. Per the germline V gene, CDR1 is KGHSH and CDR2 is LQKENI.

This chain links TRBV7-9 with TRBJ2-3; no firm D call. Deletions cut 5 bases from V and 4 bases from J, with 10 bases between. This CDR3 is 13 amino acids long. The germline gives CDR1 SEHNR, CDR2 FQNEAQ (reference sequence). CDR3 nucleotides: TGTGCCAGCAGCACTAAATGGGCAGATACGCAGTATTTT. Its protein is CASSTKWADTQYF.

This chain links TRBV19 with TRBJ1-3, with 10 bases matching TRBD1. Per germline, CDR1 LNHDA and CDR2 SQIVND (reference sequence). This CDR3 has 15 residues. V dropped 8 bases and J dropped 3; count of bases not matched to a gene: 7. The CDR3 sequence is CASGDRGSFGNTIYF. The CDR3 region has the DNA TGTGCCAGTGGGGACAGGGGCAGCTTTGGAAACACCATATATTTT. Drawing the rest from reference TRBV19 and TRBJ1-3, the complete variable domain is DGGITQSPKYLFRKEGQNVTLSCEQNLNHDAMYWYRQDPGQGLRLIYYSQIVNDFQKGDIAEGYSVSREKKESFPLTVTSAQKNPTAFYLCASGDRGSFGNTIYFGEGSWLTVV.

This clone was found a few times. This chain links TRBV2 with TRBJ1-5, with D hard to call. V was pared by 2 bases and J by 4 bases, with 6 bases between. Per the germline V gene, CDR1 is SNHLY and CDR2 is FYNNEI. The CDR3 is 13 residues long. As DNA, the CDR3 is TGTGCCAGCAGTGAAACAAGGAATCAGCCCCAGCATTTT. Translation gives CASSETRNQPQHF.

This chain connects TRBV10-3 to TRBJ1-3; possible D gene TRBD1, 5 bases. This CDR3 is 18 amino acids long. The V end was cut by 0 bases, the J end by 1 base, with 16 bases between. Germline V gene data show CDR1 as ENHRY and CDR2 as SYGVKD. The CDR3 loop reads CAISESGTGPSSGNTIYF. CDR3 DNA sequence: TGTGCCATCAGTGAGTCGGGGACGGGCCCCTCGTCTGGAAACACCATATATTTT.

The rearrangement joins TRBV2 to TRBJ1-5; D is perhaps TRBD1 (5 bases). Germline V gene lookup returns CDR1 SNHLY and CDR2 FYNNEI. CDR3 length equals 15 residues. V lost 5 bases and J lost 4, with 15 bases in between. In nucleotides, the CDR3 is TGTGCCAGCAGTCACGACAGCTCCTGGAATCAGCCCCAGCATTTT. It is translated as CASSHDSSWNQPQHF.

V is TRBV7-9 and J is TRBJ2-7; perhaps TRBD1 as D (6 bases). The CDR3 extends over 13 amino acids. Germline V gene sequence: CDR1 SEHNR, CDR2 FQNEAQ (reference sequence). Trimming removed 5 bases at V and 1 base at J, with 9 bases between. The CDR3 nucleotides read TGTGCCAGCAGCCGGACAGATTCCTACGAGCAGTACTTC. The encoded protein is CASSRTDSYEQYF.

This clone was observed a handful of times. Other DNA sequences within the sample encode an identical CDR3. This chain links TRBV7-2 with TRBJ1-3; TRBD1 matches 8 bases. Trimming at V came to 6 bases and at J to 2 bases, leaving 9 bases not matched to a gene. The CDR3 runs to 16 residues. In germline, CDR1 is SGHTA, CDR2 FQGNSA. The chain's CDR3 is CASSPGTGLAGNTIYF. As DNA, the CDR3 is TGTGCCAGCAGTCCAGGGACAGGCCTAGCTGGAAACACCATATATTTT.

The rearrangement joins TRBV7-9 to TRBJ2-2, with 9 nucleotides matching TRBD2. With V trimmed by 5 bases and J by 3 bases, 7 bases remained unmatched. Germline V CDR1 and CDR2: SEHNR, FQNEAQ (reference sequence). The CDR3 loop spans 16 amino acids. CDR3 in amino acids: CASSHGLALDTGELFF. CDR3 nucleotide sequence: TGTGCCAGCAGCCACGGACTAGCGCTGGACACCGGGGAGCTGTTTTTT.

This chain joins TRBV4-2 and TRBJ2-7; TRBD1 might be the D (6 bases). Germline values: CDR1 LGHNA, CDR2 YNFKEQ. This CDR3 comprises 16 residues. V lost 0 bases and J 2 bases, leaving 14 bases between the germline ends. The CDR3 protein is CASSQDFADSTYEQYF. The DNA for the CDR3 is TGTGCCAGCAGCCAAGATTTCGCGGACAGCACCTACGAGCAGTACTTC.

This chain joins TRBV15 and TRBJ2-7; weak D call: TRBD2 (5 bases). The CDR3 runs to 13 residues. V was shortened by 0 bases and J by 7 bases, with 10 bases between the two germline ends. Germline values: CDR1 LNHNV, CDR2 YYDKDF (reference sequence). CDR3: CATSRDYRGEQYF. Written as DNA, the CDR3 is TGTGCCACCAGCAGAGATTACCGGGGTGAGCAGTACTTC. The full variable domain, completed using reference TRBV15 and TRBJ2-7, is DAMVIQNPRYQVTQFGKPVTLSCSQTLNHNVMYWYQQKSSQAPKLLFHYYDKDFNNEADTPDNFQSRRPNTSFCFLDIRSPGLGDTAMYLCATSRDYRGEQYFGPGTRLTVT.

This sequence joins TRBV5-1 and TRBJ2-1, with 8 bases identical to TRBD2. This CDR3 is built from 16 residues. Germline CDR1 reads SGHRS; CDR2 reads YFSETQ. V shed 0 bases, J shed 1 base, and the junction held 3 bases outside the gene matches. CDR3 region: CASSLEGGGSYNEQFF. CDR3 nucleotides: TGCGCCAGCAGCTTGGAAGGCGGGGGGTCCTACAATGAGCAGTTCTTC. The full variable domain, rest sourced from reference TRBV5-1 and TRBJ2-1, is KAGVTQTPRYLIKTRGQQVTLSCSPISGHRSVSWYQQTPGQGLQFLFEYFSETQRNKGNFPGRFSGRQFSNSRSEMNVSTLELGDSALYLCASSLEGGGSYNEQFFGPGTRLTVL.

This clone appeared a few times. V and J are TRBV10-3 and TRBJ2-3; D ambiguous. This CDR3 comprises 15 residues. Germline CDR1 and CDR2: ENHRY and SYGVKD. V lost 3 bases and J lost 4, with 14 bases in between. CDR3 in amino acids: CAISDLYDSADTQYF. As DNA, the CDR3 is TGTGCCATCAGTGATCTCTATGATTCGGCAGATACGCAGTATTTT.

This clone was counted once. The same CDR3 is also encoded by other DNA sequences in this sample. J is TRBJ2-7 and V is TRBV12-5; TRBD1 agrees at 10 bases. V shed 9 bases, J shed 0 bases, and the junction held 5 bases outside the gene matches. This CDR3 has 14 amino acids. The germline V gene has CDR1 LGHNT and CDR2 FRNRAP. In nucleotides, the CDR3 is TGTGCTAGCGGGGGACAGGGGCCCTCCTACGAGCAGTACTTC. Encoded protein: CASGGQGPSYEQYF.

CDR3 region: CASSLEAGIQYF. The CDR3 DNA is TGCGCCAGCAGCTTGGAAGCGGGCATTCAGTACTTC. The chain carries TRBV5-1 and TRBJ2-4; D is possibly TRBD2 (6 bases). CDR1 is SGHRS, CDR2 YFSETQ, per germline. The CDR3 spans 12 residues. The germline V and J ends were trimmed by 0 bases and 9 bases, with 7 bases remaining between them. The full variable domain, in which reference TRBV5-1 and TRBJ2-4 provide the parts outside the CDR3, is KAGVTQTPRYLIKTRGQQVTLSCSPISGHRSVSWYQQTPGQGLQFLFEYFSETQRNKGNFPGRFSGRQFSNSRSEMNVSTLELGDSALYLCASSLEAGIQYFGAGTRLSVL.

The rearrangement joins TRBV9 to TRBJ2-3; TRBD2 aligns across 11 bases. The CDR3 has 16 residues. V dropped 4 bases and J dropped 7; count of bases not matched to a gene: 11. Germline lookup yields CDR1 SGDLS and CDR2 YYNGEE. DNA for the CDR3: TGTGCCAGCAGCACCTCCGGGACTAGCGGCACCCATACGCAGTATTTT. The encoded protein is CASSTSGTSGTHTQYF.

The V and J genes are TRBV10-3 and TRBJ1-2; D gene ambiguous. V lost 4 bases and J 4 bases, leaving 13 bases between the germline ends. Germline values: CDR1 ENHRY, CDR2 SYGVKD. The CDR3 has 14 amino acids. The CDR3 here is CAISGRRTGYGYTF. CDR3 in DNA: TGTGCCATCAGTGGTCGCAGGACGGGCTATGGCTACACCTTC.

The CDR3 loop is CASRSVGGSTDTQYF. In DNA form, the CDR3 reads TGTGCCAGTAGAAGCGTGGGGGGGAGCACAGATACGCAGTATTTT. V and J are TRBV19 and TRBJ2-3, with 7 bases fitting TRBD2. The CDR3 runs 15 residues. From germline, CDR1 is LNHDA and CDR2 SQIVND (reference sequence). V lost 6 bases, J lost 0 bases, and 6 bases stayed unmatched.

Only one count was recorded for this clone. V gene TRBV20-1 combines with J gene TRBJ1-2; 9 positions agree with TRBD1. This CDR3 has 11 amino acids. Germline V gene lookup returns CDR1 DFQATT and CDR2 SNEGSKA (reference sequence). Trimming at V came to 8 bases and at J to 6 bases, leaving 4 bases not matched to a gene. For the CDR3, the DNA is TGCAGTCCTGACAGGGGGGATGGCTACACCTTC. Its protein is CSPDRGDGYTF.

J is TRBJ1-4 and V is TRBV11-2, with no clear D. Germline V gene lookup returns CDR1 SGHAT and CDR2 FQNNGV. This CDR3 is built from 15 residues. Trimming stripped 5 bases from V and 0 bases from J, with 10 bases between. CDR3 protein: CASSLSDATNEKLFF. In DNA form, the CDR3 reads TGTGCCAGCAGCCTTTCTGATGCAACTAATGAAAAACTGTTTTTT.

This chain joins TRBV5-4 and TRBJ1-5; D is undetermined. The CDR3 extends over 13 amino acids. The V end lost 0 bases, the J end lost 7 bases, and 8 bases lay between the germline ends. Per the germline V gene, CDR1 is SGHNT and CDR2 is YYREEE (reference sequence). CDR3 DNA sequence: TGTGCCAGCAGCTTGGGGGGAGAACAGCCCCAGCATTTT. Encoded protein: CASSLGGEQPQHF.

The chain carries TRBV11-3 and TRBJ2-1; D unresolved. V shed 3 bases and J shed 0 bases, with 12 bases lying between them. This CDR3 has 16 amino acids. The germline V gene has CDR1 SGHNT and CDR2 YENEEA. CDR3: CASSFRVAGSYNEQFF. CDR3 bases: TGTGCCAGCAGCTTCCGGGTAGCAGGCTCCTACAATGAGCAGTTCTTC.

V is TRBV2 and J is TRBJ2-7, with D possibly TRBD2 on 7 matching bases. This CDR3 has 16 amino acids. Germline V lookup: CDR1 SNHLY, CDR2 FYNNEI. V was pared by 1 base and J by 0 bases, with 13 bases between. CDR3 nucleotides: TGTGCCAGCAGTGAAGAGGCGGGGGCCAGCTCCTACGAGCAGTACTTC. It yields the protein CASSEEAGASSYEQYF.

This clone has just one count. The chain uses TRBV7-8 and TRBJ2-5; 9 bases are a match to TRBD2. The end of the DNA aligns better with TRBJ2-7, so the J call may be wrong. This CDR3 has 15 residues. Germline V gene lookup returns CDR1 SGHVS and CDR2 FQNEAQ. The DNA of the CDR3 is TGTGCCAGCAGCTTAGGGGCGGGAGGGCCGTTCGAGCAGTACTTC. Protein product: CASSLGAGGPFEQYF.

This chain joins TRBV28 and TRBJ2-5, with no clear D. The V and J ends lost 8 bases and 1 base respectively, with 11 bases between them. CDR1 is MDHEN, CDR2 SYDVKM, per germline. The CDR3 has 13 amino acids. The CDR3 nucleotides are TGTGCCAGCGGCACGTGGCCCCAAGAGACCCAGTACTTC. Its translation is CASGTWPQETQYF. Complete variable domain (other parts from reference TRBV28 and TRBJ2-5): DVKVTQSSRYLVKRTGEKVFLECVQDMDHENMFWYRQDPGLGLRLIYFSYDVKMKEKGDIPEGYSVSREKKERFSLILESASTNQTSMYLCASGTWPQETQYFGPGTRLLVL.